The 25 T cell receptor beta chains below come from one sample, sequenced in a study of shared clonotypes between healthy human individuals. Measured with immunoSEQ multiplex PCR; TCRdb has only the in-frame clones, and not every one. The table includes about 2 million clones, about 95% detected once. Terminally differentiated effector memory CD45RA+ cells were left out of the naive CD8 fraction, which was CD45RO-negative and positively selected for CCR7. The specimen sequenced was naive CD8+ T cells sorted from blood. The receptors here all came from a man between 18 and 29 years old in good health.

This chain uses TRBV7-9 with TRBJ1-3, with D tentatively TRBD1 (5 bases). The CDR3 contains 16 residues. Per the germline V gene, CDR1 is SEHNR and CDR2 is FQNEAQ (reference sequence). V was clipped by 5 bases and J by 4 bases, with 18 bases between them. The CDR3 loop is CASSHPRESAGNTIYF. DNA for the CDR3: TGTGCCAGCAGCCATCCCAGGGAATCGGCGGGAAACACCATATATTTT.

The gene calls are TRBV2 and TRBJ2-3; 7 bases align to TRBD1. This CDR3 has 15 residues. Per germline, CDR1 SNHLY and CDR2 FYNNEI. V gave up 6 bases and J gave up 2 bases; unmatched junction bases: 8. In DNA form, the CDR3 reads TGTGCCAGCAGAACCGGGACAGACCCCACAGATACGCAGTATTTT. Its translation: CASRTGTDPTDTQYF.

The rearrangement uses TRBV30 and TRBJ2-7, with no clear D. Deletions cut 5 bases from V and 1 base from J, with 12 bases between. The CDR3 is 13 amino acids. Germline V gene lookup returns CDR1 GTSNPN and CDR2 SVGIG (reference sequence). In nucleotides, the CDR3 is TGTGCCTGGCGGGCCTTTTCATCCTACGAGCAGTACTTC. Encoded protein: CAWRAFSSYEQYF.

The chain uses TRBV4-1 and TRBJ2-5; no clear D gene. V was shortened by 1 base and J by 4 bases, with 16 bases between the two germline ends. The CDR3 runs 16 residues. From germline, CDR1 is MGHRA and CDR2 YSYEKL. DNA of the CDR3: TGCGCCAGCAGCCAAGTAGCATGGGATTTTAGAGAGACCCAGTACTTC. It specifies CASSQVAWDFRETQYF.

The rearrangement joins TRBV11-2 to TRBJ2-1; 7 positions agree with TRBD2. Germline V gene data show CDR1 as SGHAT and CDR2 as FQNNGV. The CDR3 totals 17 residues. The ends lost 2 bases at V and 0 bases at J; junction bases unmatched: 7. CDR3: CASSLKGTIPSYNEQFF. The DNA of the CDR3 is TGTGCCAGCAGCTTAAAGGGGACTATTCCCTCCTACAATGAGCAGTTCTTC. The whole variable domain, filled in from reference TRBV11-2 and TRBJ2-1, reads EAGVAQSPRYKIIEKRQSVAFWCNPISGHATLYWYQQILGQGPKLLIQFQNNGVVDDSQLPKDRFSAERLKGVDSTLKIQPAKLEDSAVYLCASSLKGTIPSYNEQFFGPGTRLTVL.

The chain employs TRBV2 and TRBJ2-3; possible D gene TRBD1, 6 bases. Trimming removed 6 bases at V and 2 bases at J, with 9 bases between. Germline CDR1 SNHLY, CDR2 FYNNEI. The CDR3 spans 13 residues. This CDR3 reads CASRGTNTDTQYF. In DNA form, the CDR3 reads TGTGCCAGCAGAGGGACAAACACAGATACGCAGTATTTT.

The chain has TRBV6-4 and TRBJ1-1, with D hard to call. Per the germline V gene, CDR1 is MRHNA and CDR2 is SNTAGT. V was clipped by 6 bases and J by 4 bases, with 12 bases between them. The CDR3 has 13 amino acids. This chain's CDR3 is CASREHSATEAFF. CDR3 DNA: TGTGCCAGCAGAGAGCACAGTGCCACTGAAGCTTTCTTT.

The chain recombines TRBV2 with TRBJ2-7; TRBD2 agrees at 11 bases. The CDR3 covers 15 residues. The germline gives CDR1 SNHLY, CDR2 FYNNEI. After removal of 7 bases from V and 1 base from J, the junction contained 6 bases not matched to a gene. CDR3 in DNA: TGTGCCAGCAAGGAGACTAGCGGGAATTCCTACGAGCAGTACTTC. This gives the protein CASKETSGNSYEQYF.

The gene calls are TRBV5-4 and TRBJ2-1, with D tentatively TRBD2 (6 bases). The CDR3 runs to 19 residues. Trimming took off 3 bases at V and 6 bases at J, with 28 bases between the two ends. Germline values: CDR1 SGHNT, CDR2 YYREEE (reference sequence). CDR3 residues: CASSSVTASDLTRVNEQFF. The DNA for the CDR3 is TGTGCCAGCAGCTCTGTCACGGCTAGCGACCTAACCAGAGTCAATGAGCAGTTCTTC.

A single count supports this clone. The chain joins TRBV9 to TRBJ2-7; D is perhaps TRBD1 or TRBD2 (5 bases each). The CDR3 contains 15 residues. The V end lost 3 bases, the J end lost 0 bases, and 13 bases lay between the germline ends. Germline V gene sequence: CDR1 SGDLS, CDR2 YYNGEE. CDR3 amino acids: CASSGGASYSYEQYF. The CDR3 DNA reads as TGTGCCAGCAGCGGAGGGGCCAGTTACTCCTACGAGCAGTACTTC.

The chain employs TRBV4-3 and TRBJ2-1; the D is unclear. The CDR3 runs to 14 residues. Germline V gene lookup returns CDR1 LGHNA and CDR2 YSLEER. With 1 base removed from V and 8 bases from J, the gap between germline ends came to 12 bases. CDR3 residues: CASSQVALRDEQFF. The CDR3 nucleotides are TGCGCCAGCAGCCAAGTCGCCCTACGGGATGAGCAGTTCTTC.

The V and J genes are TRBV28 and TRBJ1-6, with 7 positions matching TRBD1. Trimming cost V 3 bases and J 6 bases; bases outside gene matches: 8. The CDR3 is 16 residues long. CDR1 and CDR2 (germline): MDHEN, SYDVKM. CDR3: CASSLGPGTANSPLHF. In nucleotides, the CDR3 is TGTGCCAGCAGTTTGGGGCCCGGGACAGCTAATTCACCCCTCCACTTT.

Comments on this clone: Different DNA sequences within this sample yield the same CDR3. The CDR3 loop is CAWSVGQGFQPQHF. The CDR3 DNA reads TGTGCCTGGAGTGTAGGGCAGGGTTTTCAGCCCCAGCATTTT. The chain joins TRBV30 to TRBJ1-5; D perhaps matches TRBD1 (5 bases). In germline, CDR1 is GTSNPN, CDR2 SVGIG (reference sequence). The V end was cut by 0 bases, the J end by 6 bases, with 12 bases between. The CDR3 loop spans 14 amino acids.

The chain is built from TRBV15 and TRBJ2-2; TRBD2 might be the D (5 bases). Germline assignment: CDR1 LNHNV and CDR2 YYDKDF (reference sequence). Between the trimmed V and J ends, which lost 5 bases and 6 bases, there was a span of 16 bases. The CDR3 runs 15 residues. The CDR3 region has the DNA TGTGCCACCAGCCCCCGCGAGGGCCTTTCCGGGGAGCTGTTTTTT. Residues: CATSPREGLSGELFF. Drawing the rest from reference TRBV15 and TRBJ2-2, the complete variable domain is DAMVIQNPRYQVTQFGKPVTLSCSQTLNHNVMYWYQQKSSQAPKLLFHYYDKDFNNEADTPDNFQSRRPNTSFCFLDIRSPGLGDTAMYLCATSPREGLSGELFFGEGSRLTVL.

The chain links TRBV10-1 to TRBJ2-1; D tentatively fits TRBD1 or TRBD2 (5 bases each). Looked up from germline, CDR1 is WNHNN and CDR2 is SYGVQD (reference sequence). Trimming removed 6 bases from V and 2 bases from J, with 11 bases in between. This CDR3 contains 14 residues. The CDR3 here is CASSRDPTYNEQFF. CDR3 in DNA: TGCGCCAGCAGCCGGGACCCGACCTACAATGAGCAGTTCTTC.

CDR3 loop: CASSGVTNEKLFF. The CDR3 DNA follows: TGTGCCAGCTCGGGGGTAACTAATGAAAAACTGTTTTTT. This chain connects TRBV9 to TRBJ1-4, with D perhaps matching TRBD1 (5 bases). The V and J ends lost 7 bases and 1 base respectively, with 8 bases between them. Per the germline V gene, CDR1 is SGDLS and CDR2 is YYNGEE. CDR3 length equals 13 residues.

This rearrangement joins TRBV29-1 to TRBJ1-5; TRBD1 is a possible D gene (5 bases). CDR1 is SQVTM, CDR2 ANQGSEA, per germline. Trimming left V 5 bases short and J 0 bases short, with 14 bases between. The CDR3 length is 15 residues. CDR3 bases: TGCAGCGTTATAACGGACATGGATAGCAATCAGCCCCAGCATTTT. Protein: CSVITDMDSNQPQHF.

The chain combines TRBV11-2 with TRBJ2-5, with TRBD1 as a possible D gene (5 bases). Germline CDR1 reads SGHAT; CDR2 reads FQNNGV. V lost 5 bases and J lost 5, with 12 bases in between. CDR3 length: 13 amino acids. CDR3: CASSNPGWETQYF. CDR3 sequence (DNA): TGTGCCAGCAGCAACCCAGGGTGGGAGACCCAGTACTTC.

This clone was seen a handful of times. The chain uses TRBV14 and TRBJ1-2, with D uncertain. The CDR3 runs 14 residues. V was trimmed by 0 bases and J by 5 bases, leaving 10 bases between them. Looked up from germline, CDR1 is SGHDN and CDR2 is FVKESK. The CDR3 region is CASSQDSVGYGYTF. In nucleotides, the CDR3 is TGTGCCAGCAGCCAAGATTCGGTAGGGTATGGCTACACCTTC.

This chain connects TRBV7-2 to TRBJ1-2, with D tentatively TRBD1 (5 bases). The CDR3 length is 13 residues. Looked up from germline, CDR1 is SGHTA and CDR2 is FQGNSA. Between the trimmed V and J ends, which lost 3 bases and 4 bases, there was a span of 9 bases. CDR3 protein: CASSFLGPYGYTF. As DNA, the CDR3 is TGTGCCAGCAGCTTCTTGGGGCCCTATGGCTACACCTTC.

In its sample, this clone was seen once. The rearrangement links TRBV28 to TRBJ1-3; 7 bases are shared with TRBD1. CDR1 is MDHEN, CDR2 SYDVKM, per germline. The CDR3 contains 15 residues. J lost 0 bases, V lost 5 bases, and 4 bases had no gene match. CDR3 bases: TGTGCCAGCAGTCAGGACAGGAACTCTGGAAACACCATATATTTT. Translated: CASSQDRNSGNTIYF. The whole variable domain, filled in from reference TRBV28 and TRBJ1-3, reads DVKVTQSSRYLVKRTGEKVFLECVQDMDHENMFWYRQDPGLGLRLIYFSYDVKMKEKGDIPEGYSVSREKKERFSLILESASTNQTSMYLCASSQDRNSGNTIYFGEGSWLTVV.

This clone appeared a single time. The rearrangement uses TRBV6-5 and TRBJ2-7, with 7 nucleotides matching TRBD1. The V gene end was trimmed by 2 bases and the J gene end by 4 bases; junction bases not matched to a gene: 8. Germline CDR1 and CDR2: MNHEY and SVGAGI. There are 15 residues in the CDR3. For the CDR3, the DNA is TGTGCCAGCAGTTACGACAGGGCTAGTCTTTACGAGCAGTACTTC. It specifies CASSYDRASLYEQYF.

The chain is built from TRBV10-3 and TRBJ2-1; weak D call: TRBD2 (6 bases). V dropped 2 bases and J dropped 6 bases, with 11 bases sitting between them. The CDR3 runs to 14 residues. Per germline, CDR1 ENHRY and CDR2 SYGVKD. CDR3 amino acids: CAISEPDYSNEQFF. The CDR3 bases are TGTGCCATCAGTGAGCCGGACTATTCCAATGAGCAGTTCTTC.

Of note for this clone: Mismatch with germline at one junction end may stem from a read error. The genes are TRBV4-1 and TRBJ2-1, with 7 bases matching TRBD2. This CDR3 comprises 14 residues. Per the germline V gene, CDR1 is MGHRA and CDR2 is YSYEKL. The CDR3: CASSQTRDYHEQFF. CDR3 nucleotides: TGCGCCAGCAGCCAAACCCGGGACTACCATGAGCAGTTCTTC.

The CDR3 loop is CASTRTAGGLGEQYF. CDR3 DNA sequence: TGTGCCAGCACTAGGACGGCGGGGGGGCTGGGCGAGCAGTACTTC. The chain joins TRBV2 to TRBJ2-7; TRBD2 matches 9 bases. Per the germline V gene, CDR1 is SNHLY and CDR2 is FYNNEI. The CDR3 contains 15 residues. J gave up 6 bases and V 7 bases, and 13 bases lay outside the gene matches.